The subject of this entry is one T cell receptor beta chain. No cognate antigen has been identified for it. No base quality values were provided; no much bigger clone lies one nucleotide off. In total, approximately 690 healthy bone marrow donors made up the cohort. Cohort members were all nominally healthy when sampled, although unrecorded immune exposures were likely present. The donor was CMV seropositive and was included in the group of about 290 seropositive cohort members. Every donor gave a peripheral blood sample, and the peripheral blood mononuclear cells from that sample were used for TCR beta sequencing. The Qiagen DNeasy Blood Extraction Kit was used to extract genomic DNA from the blood cell samples. These data come from a study of cytomegalovirus exposure and HLA in healthy donors (dated by TCRdb to between 2016 and 2019). Describing the broader study: According to an earlier analysis of 550 to 750 of the donors, roughly 180 million T cells yielded 90 million to 140 million unique TCR beta sequences and roughly 280 Gb of sequence data. Across approximately 420 genotyped donors of the cohort, an average of roughly 200,000 unique TCR beta nucleotide sequences per donor were sequenced, and roughly 17% of those sequences were non-productive. A later genetic analysis took genome-wide SNP genotypes for about 55% of the 666 donors and used that subset as a discovery cohort. To decide whether each TCR beta V gene segment behaved as functional or pseudogenic, an earlier analysis of fewer than 750 of the donors relied on high-throughput TCR beta sequencing. All discovery cohort repertoires had been generated on a single sequencing platform. Along with the approximately 600-subject first cohort, a separate validation cohort of around 110 different subjects was used. Using immunosequencing, the study profiled T cell repertoires from roughly 650 subjects and related those repertoires to cytomegalovirus serostatus. Four to six DR-DQ haplotypes were handled as single units for association and clustering, since linkage in the cohort was strong. HLA typing included class I and class II loci at four-digit resolution. To predict cytomegalovirus infection status, the study combined high-throughput TCR immunosequencing, statistical association of individual TCRs with disease status, and machine learning. An early release that covered about 640 HLA-typed donors contained around 300 gigabases of sequencing data and tens of millions of unique TCR sequences. Donor age, sex, ethnicity and CMV serostatus were compiled alongside the repertoire data. The later analysis used no new phenotypic data to find candidate immune exposures, relying instead on TCR beta sequences and their occurrence across donors. Among the roughly 400 genotyped donors, 75% to 90% belonged to the genetic ancestry cluster associated with self-reported Caucasian donors. A later analysis re-examined previously published TCR beta repertoires from just over 650 donors and added high-resolution HLA genotyping to investigate patterns of TCR occurrence. Typing coverage differed by locus: A, B, C, DRB1 and DQB1 were typed in roughly 629-640 donors, DQA1 in about 560, DPA1 in 600 to 610, and DPB1 in approximately 450. The study aimed to test whether signatures of past pathogen exposure could be identified by cataloging public T cell receptors. General conclusions and limits of the study: Because the 87-base-pair reads could not distinguish some IMGT-functional V segments, including TRBV6-2 and TRBV6-3, those segments were excluded. Compared with the 666-donor mean, donors in an Asian-associated ancestry cluster had fewer N-insertions in productive TCRs, according to a later genetic analysis. A later analysis found that TCR association rates varied across HLA loci, with DRB1 alleles showing the most associated TCRs and HLA-C alleles the fewest. The only immune exposure information available for the cohort was CMV serostatus. Most TCR sequences were seen in very few donors, while some public TCRs were found in many individuals. Because HLA typing was missing for some donors at each locus, association tests included only the typed subset. Correlated functional status among segregating V segments might reflect linkage disequilibrium, but an unknown experimental factor could not be ruled out. An association between a missense DCLRE1C variant and V-gene and J-gene trimming of TCR beta chains was found in a later genetic analysis and replicated in an independent cohort. In vitro tests confirmed that a few of the cytomegalovirus-associated TCR beta chains recognize cytomegalovirus antigens. A later analysis reported that several top co-occurrence clusters appeared linked to parvovirus B19, influenza, CMV and Epstein-Barr virus. According to a later analysis, most CMV-associated TCR beta chains appeared to be HLA-restricted, and the HLA associations seemed to be driven largely by CMV exposure. In this cohort, only TCR beta chains were sequenced, and detectable features were limited by the absence of alpha or paired-chain data. A later analysis associated 16,951 TCR beta sequences with specific HLA alleles at a false discovery rate of 0.05. A cluster of highly shared sequence variants was judged likely to represent a technical artifact of the sequencing pipeline. Because counts were too low, some 17 rarely observed V segments, including chromosome 9 orphons, were excluded from the earlier analysis of several hundred of the donors. In an earlier analysis of 587 of the donors, most TCR beta V segments appeared in productive rearrangements about 87% or about 30% of the time, broadly matching IMGT annotations. The authors suggested that the approach could potentially be extended to other disease states and immunological phenotypes. A further reported finding was that TCR beta sequences accurately predicted the HLA-A and HLA-B alleles for most subjects in the first cohort. The classifier was reported to diagnose cytomegalovirus status with high specificity and sensitivity in both the original and validation cohorts. Strong co-occurrence of HLA alleles, especially DR and DQ, made assigning TCR associations to individual alleles difficult. The study listed around 160 TCR beta chains as associated with cytomegalovirus. In a later analysis, HLA-associated TCR beta chains showed more clonal expansion and lower generation probabilities than non-associated chains that were equally common. The presence/absence analyses assumed that sequencing depth was roughly uniform across donors, and that assumption may not be true.

The library came from the immunoSEQ multiplex PCR assay. A mixture of 60 forward primers for TCR Vbeta segments and 13 reverse primers for TCR Jbeta segments was used in the multiplex PCR. The CDR3 region of rearranged TCR beta genes was amplified from genomic DNA with a multiplex PCR assay. The amplified TCR beta libraries were sequenced on the Illumina HiSeq System as 87-base-pair reads. Concerning the study's data processing: In a later analysis, tens of millions of unique TCR beta chains were counted across the approximately 670 repertoires, and approximately 9.9 million of these chains were shared by at least two donors. Raw reads were error-corrected and collapsed into unique sequences with a nearest-neighbor algorithm that merged closely related sequences to remove PCR and sequencing errors. Alignment of CDR3 sequences to IMGT reference sequences was used to assign V, D and J gene segments. For a sequence to be retained, a match of at least six nucleotides was required to both a V gene segment and a J gene segment. Rearrangements were classified as productive when the CDR3 lacked stop codons and remained in frame with V and J, and all other rearrangements were classified as non-productive. Following IMGT convention, CDR3 was defined as the stretch from the second conserved V-encoded cysteine to the conserved J-encoded phenylalanine. The earlier analysis of 550 to 650 of the donors excluded any sequence lacking an unambiguous match to a single V gene segment. In an earlier analysis of roughly 500 of the donors, V segments were called functional above 56.7% productive rearrangements and were called segregating when the between-donor standard deviation exceeded 5%. To diagnose cytomegalovirus status from the catalog of TCR beta chain sequences, a statistical classification framework was built. A later analysis assigned V and J genes by comparing TCR nucleotide sequences with IMGT/GENE-DB human TR gene sequences. The TCRdist pipeline was used in a later analysis to assign CDR3 sequences and most-parsimonious VDJ recombination scenarios. In a later analysis, every TCR beta chain was defined by the combination of its CDR3 amino acid sequence and its V-gene family, and reads without a unique V-gene family were dropped. As a way to deal with suspected cross-contamination and a sequencing artifact, a later analysis dropped 450 to 600 nucleotide sequences that were highly shared and had low generation probability. In a later analysis, a clonal expansion index was calculated for each public chain from normalized within-repertoire ranks of inferred template counts. In a later analysis, generation probabilities were computed using a VDJ recombination model fitted to out-of-frame rearrangements, and the results were checked against IGoR. Hypergeometric tests were used in a later analysis to score TCR-TCR, TCR-HLA and TCR-CMV co-occurrence, with a repertoire-size bias correction applied to the TCR pairs. False discovery rates were estimated in a later analysis by permuting HLA or CMV assignments 20 times. In a later analysis, co-occurring TCRs were grouped with DBSCAN, and TCRdist sequence similarity was added when clustering was performed within HLA-allele-positive subsets. Co-occurrence clustering excluded repertoires with fewer than 30,000 or more than 120,000 public chains, plus five with anomalous nucleotide sharing. The immuneACCESS repertoire file appears here via TCRdb, limited to in-frame rearrangements. These files lack a portion of the clones; in checked studies, under half of the deficit traces to unresolved V genes, and the cause of the others is not known. V, J and clone size were drawn from that table, and D and trimming were deduced from the DNA. A total of about 100,000 clones appear in this sample, around 62% of them only once. The ten largest clones add up to approximately 3.8% of the sample.

The germline V gene gives CDR1 as LGHNA and CDR2 as YNFKEQ. The CDR3 contains 18 residues, cysteine and phenylalanine counted. The read is trimmed to its CDR3 DNA, 54 bases read in frame from base 1. Unmatched junction bases come to 15, with V trimmed by 4 bases and J by 5 bases. Sequenced sample: PBMCs. This clonotype was sampled from a man aged 25-45 years in good health and CMV-seropositive. The V and J genes are TRBV4-2 and TRBJ2-3, and TRBD2 matches 10 of the central bases. This receptor has the CDR3 CASSRGPISGGAEDTQYF. The nucleotide sequence is TGTGCCAGCAGCCGCGGGCCCATCAGCGGGGGGGCCGAAGATACGCAGTATTTT.